The source of this T cell receptor beta chain is a study of T cell repertoires and HLA-DP antigens. Overall study context: One stimulator alloantigen differed from self by one groove amino acid; the other by ten.

V gave up 0 bases and J gave up 8 bases, with 7 bases separating them. The germline gives CDR1 SEHNR, CDR2 FQNEAQ (reference sequence). The CDR3 length is 12 residues. Comment on this clone: Antigen: not known.

Primers targeted 54 TRBV and 13 TRBJ segments. Using immunoSEQ multiplex PCR, the repertoire was profiled, and TCRdb retains in-frame clones only, with some absent. This table has about 73,000 clones, about 80% appearing once. This chain uses TRBV7-9 with TRBJ1-1; D not resolved. This TCR was recovered from a man in his 60s in good health and CMV-seronegative. The material sequenced was CD4+ T cells from PBMCs. CDR3 coding DNA: TGTGCCAGCAGCTTAGCCGGTTCCGAAGCTTTCTTT. It translates to CASSLAGSEAFF.